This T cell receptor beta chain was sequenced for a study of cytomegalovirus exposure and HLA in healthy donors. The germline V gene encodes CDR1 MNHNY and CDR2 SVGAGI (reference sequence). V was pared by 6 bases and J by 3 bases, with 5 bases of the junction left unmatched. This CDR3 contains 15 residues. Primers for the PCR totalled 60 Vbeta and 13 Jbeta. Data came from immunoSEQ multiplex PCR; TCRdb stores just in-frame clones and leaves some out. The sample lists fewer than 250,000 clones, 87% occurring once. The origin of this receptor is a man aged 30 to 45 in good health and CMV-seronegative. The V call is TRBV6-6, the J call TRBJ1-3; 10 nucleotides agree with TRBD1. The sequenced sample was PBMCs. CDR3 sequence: CASSRGTGVGNTIYF. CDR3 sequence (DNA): TGTGCCAGCAGCCGGGGGACAGGGGTTGGAAACACCATATATTTT.